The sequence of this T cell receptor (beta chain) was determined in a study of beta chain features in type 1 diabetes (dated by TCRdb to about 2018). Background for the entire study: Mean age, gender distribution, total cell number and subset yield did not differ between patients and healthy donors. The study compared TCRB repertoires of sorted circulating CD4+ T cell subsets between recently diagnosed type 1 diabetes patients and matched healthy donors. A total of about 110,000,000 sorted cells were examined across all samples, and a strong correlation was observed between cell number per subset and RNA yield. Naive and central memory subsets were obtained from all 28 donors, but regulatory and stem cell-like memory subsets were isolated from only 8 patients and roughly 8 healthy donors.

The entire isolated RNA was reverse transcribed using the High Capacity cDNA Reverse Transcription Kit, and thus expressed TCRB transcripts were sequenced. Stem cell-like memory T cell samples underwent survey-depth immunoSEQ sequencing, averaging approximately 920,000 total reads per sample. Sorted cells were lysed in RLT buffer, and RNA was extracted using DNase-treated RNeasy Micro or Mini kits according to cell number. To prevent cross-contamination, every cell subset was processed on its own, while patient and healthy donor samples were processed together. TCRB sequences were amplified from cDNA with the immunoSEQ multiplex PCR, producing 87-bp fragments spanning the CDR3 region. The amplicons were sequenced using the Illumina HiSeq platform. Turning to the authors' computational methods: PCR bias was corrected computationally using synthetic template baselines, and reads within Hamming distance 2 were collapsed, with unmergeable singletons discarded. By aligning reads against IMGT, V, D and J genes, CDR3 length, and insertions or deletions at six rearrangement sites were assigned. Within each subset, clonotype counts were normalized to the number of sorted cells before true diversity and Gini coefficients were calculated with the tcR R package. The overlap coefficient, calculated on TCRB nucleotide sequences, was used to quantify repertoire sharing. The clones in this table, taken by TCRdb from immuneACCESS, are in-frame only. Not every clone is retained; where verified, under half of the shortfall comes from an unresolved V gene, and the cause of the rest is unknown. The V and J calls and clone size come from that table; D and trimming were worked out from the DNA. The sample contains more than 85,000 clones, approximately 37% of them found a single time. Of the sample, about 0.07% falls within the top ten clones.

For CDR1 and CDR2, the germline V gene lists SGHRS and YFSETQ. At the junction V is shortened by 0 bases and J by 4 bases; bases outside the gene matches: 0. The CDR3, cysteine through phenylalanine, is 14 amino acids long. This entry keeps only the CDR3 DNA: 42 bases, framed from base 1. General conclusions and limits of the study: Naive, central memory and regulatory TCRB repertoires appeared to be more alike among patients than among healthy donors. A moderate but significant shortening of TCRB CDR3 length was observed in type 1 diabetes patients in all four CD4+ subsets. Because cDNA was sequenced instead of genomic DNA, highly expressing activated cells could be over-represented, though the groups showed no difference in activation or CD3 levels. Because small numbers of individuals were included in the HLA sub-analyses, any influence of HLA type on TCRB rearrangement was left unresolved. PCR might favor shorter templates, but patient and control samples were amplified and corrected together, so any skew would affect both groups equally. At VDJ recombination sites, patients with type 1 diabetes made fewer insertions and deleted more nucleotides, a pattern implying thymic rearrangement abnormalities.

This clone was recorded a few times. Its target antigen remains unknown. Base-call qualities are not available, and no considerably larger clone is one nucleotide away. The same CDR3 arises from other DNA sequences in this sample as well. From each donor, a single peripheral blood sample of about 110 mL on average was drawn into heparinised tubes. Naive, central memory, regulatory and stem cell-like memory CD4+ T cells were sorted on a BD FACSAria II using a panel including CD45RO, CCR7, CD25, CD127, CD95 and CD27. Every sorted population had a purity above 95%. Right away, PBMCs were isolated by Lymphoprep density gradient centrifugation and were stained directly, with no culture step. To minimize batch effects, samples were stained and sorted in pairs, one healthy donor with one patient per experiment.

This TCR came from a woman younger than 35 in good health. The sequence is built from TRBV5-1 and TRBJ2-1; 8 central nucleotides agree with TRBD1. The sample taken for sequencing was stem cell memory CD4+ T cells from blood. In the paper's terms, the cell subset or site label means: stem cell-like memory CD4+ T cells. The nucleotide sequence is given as TGCGCCAGCAGCTTGGGACAGGGGTACAATGAGCAGTTCTTC. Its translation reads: CASSLGQGYNEQFF.